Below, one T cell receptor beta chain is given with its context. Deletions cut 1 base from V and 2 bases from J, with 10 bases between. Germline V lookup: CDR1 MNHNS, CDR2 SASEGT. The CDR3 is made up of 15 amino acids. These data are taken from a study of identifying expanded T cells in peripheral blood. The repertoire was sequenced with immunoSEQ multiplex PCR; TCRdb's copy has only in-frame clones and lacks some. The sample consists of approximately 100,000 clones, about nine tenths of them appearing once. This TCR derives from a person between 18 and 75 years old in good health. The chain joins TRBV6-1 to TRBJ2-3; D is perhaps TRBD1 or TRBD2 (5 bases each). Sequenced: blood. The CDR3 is CASSEGAGTTDTQYF. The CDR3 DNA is TGTGCCAGCAGTGAAGGGGCAGGGACCACAGATACGCAGTATTTT.